This T cell receptor beta chain was sequenced in a study of cytomegalovirus exposure and HLA in healthy donors. Study-wide findings and caveats: Later analysis revealed greater clonal expansion in HLA-associated TCR beta chains than in equally common others. Both high specificity and high sensitivity reportedly marked the classifier's diagnosis of cytomegalovirus status. V- and J-gene trimming in TCR beta was tied to a missense DCLRE1C variant by an analysis performed later.

Researchers ran the PCR with 60 Vbeta and 13 Jbeta primers. TCRdb's table, derived via immunoSEQ multiplex PCR, lists solely in-frame clones and lacks some. Of roughly 170,000 clones in the sample, over 70% were seen once. Comments on this clone: As yet, its antigen is unknown.

Germline V gene data show CDR1 as MNHEY and CDR2 as SMNVEV (reference sequence). Trimming removed 0 bases at V and 3 bases at J, with 9 bases between. The CDR3 consists of 15 residues. The gene calls are TRBV27 and TRBJ1-5; the D gene is possibly TRBD1 (6 bases). Sequenced: PBMCs. This clonotype originated in a woman in her twenties or thirties in good health and CMV-seropositive. CDR3 sequence (DNA): TGTGCCAGCAGTTTATCGGACAGCCTCAATCAGCCCCAGCATTTT. It codes for CASSLSDSLNQPQHF.